This T cell receptor (beta chain) was retrieved from a study of Ad26.COV2.S vaccination and SARS-CoV-2 variants. Study background: Participants got Ad26.COV2.S intramuscularly, once or twice 56 days apart.

This clone is a singleton in its sample. Its antigen is not known. V was cut by 0 bases and J by 2 bases, with 8 bases left in between. Per the germline V gene, CDR1 is SGDLS and CDR2 is YYNGEE. This CDR3 region has 14 residues. Assay: immunoSEQ multiplex PCR; the TCRdb copy retains only in-frame clones and omits some. The sample shows 350,000 to 550,000 clones, roughly 87% of them seen only once. Described treatment: roughly 19 received Ad26.COV2.S at low or high dose, single or two shots; a few received placebo; per-sample allocation not given. Samples came from day 63 after the first vaccine or placebo injection. General study results and limits: Considerable breadth of spike-specific CD8+ and CD4+ T cell responses has reportedly been documented following vaccination. Across vaccine and placebo recipients, the breadth of non-spike TCRs was similar. Compared with placebo recipients, vaccine recipients had higher spike-specific TCR breadth.

This chain uses TRBV9 with TRBJ1-1; D call uncertain. Here the sequenced sample was peripheral blood, taken in a trial of Ad26.COV2.S vaccine versus placebo. This TCR was sampled from a person between 18 and 65 years old who received the Ad26.COV2.S COVID-19 vaccine or a placebo. The CDR3 coding sequence is TGTGCCAGCAGCGTAGGGCCGACAAACACTGAAGCTTTCTTT. Translation: CASSVGPTNTEAFF.